This T cell receptor beta chain was retrieved from a study of blood T cell repertoires in COVID-19. Some clones are missing from TCRdb's copy, which holds only in-frame ones; the method was immunoSEQ multiplex PCR. This sample yields 220,000 or so clones, of which 82% are seen a single time; 7.5% to 9.5% belongs to the top ten. The junction had 4 bases not matched to a gene; V was cut back by 7 bases and J by 5 bases. The CDR3 is made up of 12 amino acids. Germline V gives CDR1 MDHEN, CDR2 SYDVKM. The rearrangement uses TRBV28 and TRBJ1-2; 7 bases are shared with TRBD1. The TCR originated in a woman of 80 years or more with COVID-19, enrolled during active disease. The source material was peripheral blood. CDR3 coding DNA: TGTGCCAGCAAGGACAGGCGTTATGGCTACACCTTC. Its protein product is CASKDRRYGYTF.